These 16 T cell receptor beta chains originate from one sample sequenced in a study of PD-1 blockade in classical Hodgkin lymphoma. Following autologous stem cell transplantation, relapse occurred in every patient, and exposure to brentuximab vedotin varied. Assay: immunoSEQ multiplex PCR; the TCRdb copy retains only in-frame clones and omits some. The sample records about 94,000 clones, roughly 89% being singletons. The specimen comprised peripheral blood mononuclear cells (PBMCs), sampled before the second cycle of nivolumab. Every receptor here comes from a human donor with classical Hodgkin lymphoma.

This sequence joins TRBV5-1 and TRBJ2-3; possible D gene TRBD2, 6 bases. Looked up from germline, CDR1 is SGHRS and CDR2 is YFSETQ. V was shortened by 0 bases and J by 0 bases, with 11 bases between the two germline ends. CDR3 length: 16 residues. CDR3 nucleotides: TGCGCCAGCAGCTTGGGACTAGGAACTAGCACAGATACGCAGTATTTT. This encodes CASSLGLGTSTDTQYF.

CDR3 residues: CASSQVRLAGDRDTQYF. Written as DNA, the CDR3 is TGCGCCAGCAGCCAAGTAAGACTAGCGGGAGATAGGGATACGCAGTATTTT. The genes are TRBV4-1 and TRBJ2-3, with TRBD2 matching 12 bases. The CDR3 sequence is 17 residues long. Germline CDR1 MGHRA, CDR2 YSYEKL. The V gene end was trimmed by 1 base and the J gene end by 6 bases; junction bases not matched to a gene: 8.

This sequence joins TRBV28 and TRBJ1-2; no firm D call. The CDR3 length is 12 residues. Germline CDR1 and CDR2: MDHEN and SYDVKM. The V gene lost 4 bases and the J gene lost 8 bases, with 11 bases spanning the gap. CDR3 in amino acids: CASSSRWAGYTF. CDR3 nucleotides: TGTGCCAGCAGTTCCAGGTGGGCCGGCTACACCTTC.

The rearrangement uses TRBV19 and TRBJ2-1; D is undetermined. The V end was cut by 5 bases, the J end by 6 bases, with 8 bases between. CDR1 LNHDA and CDR2 SQIVND come from the germline V gene (reference sequence). The CDR3 has 12 residues. The CDR3: CASSVIGNEQFF. The CDR3 DNA follows: TGTGCCAGTAGTGTTATCGGCAATGAGCAGTTCTTC.

The rearrangement joins TRBV29-1 to TRBJ2-1, with D perhaps TRBD1 (6 bases). In germline, CDR1 is SQVTM, CDR2 ANQGSEA. V dropped 3 bases and J dropped 1 base, with 22 bases sitting between them. The CDR3 consists of 18 residues. Here the CDR3 reads CSVDIGWTAKSSYNEQFF. In DNA, the CDR3 is TGCAGCGTTGATATTGGTTGGACAGCAAAATCTTCCTACAATGAGCAGTTCTTC.

The chain carries TRBV27 and TRBJ1-4, with 7 bases that match TRBD1. The V gene end was trimmed by 6 bases and the J gene end by 7 bases; junction bases not matched to a gene: 5. CDR1 and CDR2 (germline): MNHEY, SMNVEV (reference sequence). This CDR3 spans 13 amino acids. The CDR3 loop reads CASSFDRAEKLFF. For the CDR3, the DNA is TGTGCCAGCAGCTTTGACAGGGCTGAAAAACTGTTTTTT.

The chain uses TRBV30 and TRBJ1-1; 8 nucleotides align to TRBD1. CDR1 and CDR2 from the germline V gene are GTSNPN and SVGIG (reference sequence). V was clipped by 5 bases and J by 0 bases; unmatched bases: 2. The CDR3 runs 13 residues. For the CDR3, the DNA is TGTGCCTGGGAGGGACAGGTGAACACTGAAGCTTTCTTT. Translated, it gives CAWEGQVNTEAFF. The whole variable domain, filled in from reference TRBV30 and TRBJ1-1, reads SQTIHQWPATLVQPVGSPLSLECTVEGTSNPNLYWYRQAAGRGLQLLFYSVGIGQISSEVPQNLSASRPQDRQFILSSKKLLLSDSGFYLCAWEGQVNTEAFFGQGTRLTVV.

This clone was detected once. The chain couples TRBV5-4 to TRBJ1-2, with 8 nucleotides matching TRBD1. Trimming took 0 bases from V and 4 from J; bases not matched to a gene: 11. The germline CDR1 and CDR2 sequences are SGHNT and YYREEE (reference sequence). The CDR3 runs to 17 residues. Here the CDR3 reads CASSLAAGDRTLYGYTF. The CDR3 DNA sequence: TGTGCCAGCAGCTTGGCTGCGGGGGACAGGACCCTCTATGGCTACACCTTC.

The chain couples TRBV5-5 to TRBJ2-2; D perhaps matches TRBD2 (6 bases). The CDR3 sequence is 14 residues long. Germline V gene sequence: CDR1 SGHKS, CDR2 YYEKEE (reference sequence). V lost 2 bases, J lost 4 bases, and 9 bases lay in between. The chain's CDR3 is CASSFGTSTGELFF. CDR3 DNA sequence: TGTGCCAGCAGCTTCGGGACTTCCACCGGGGAGCTGTTTTTT.

The genes are TRBV27 and TRBJ2-2, with 7 bases lining up with TRBD1. In germline, CDR1 is MNHEY, CDR2 SMNVEV (reference sequence). This CDR3 is built from 15 residues. The trim removed 6 bases at V and 5 bases at J, leaving 9 bases unmatched. CDR3 region: CASSLTGSVTGELFF. CDR3 nucleotide sequence: TGTGCCAGCAGCTTGACAGGGAGTGTTACCGGGGAGCTGTTTTTT.

This clone has only one observation. The V gene is TRBV19, the J gene TRBJ1-6, with TRBD1 identical over 9 bases. Germline assignment: CDR1 LNHDA and CDR2 SQIVND (reference sequence). Germline trimming cut 3 bases from V and 9 bases from J; bases unmatched to any gene: 6. CDR3 length equals 15 residues. CDR3 DNA sequence: TGTGCCAGTAGTATCCGGACAGGGGTATCTTCACCCCTCCACTTT. Amino acids: CASSIRTGVSSPLHF.

The V call is TRBV29-1, the J call TRBJ2-5, with 9 bases identical to TRBD2. The CDR3 consists of 17 residues. Germline loops: CDR1 SQVTM, CDR2 ANQGSEA. V lost 6 bases, J lost 3 bases, and 17 bases stayed unmatched. This CDR3 reads CSVSSSGLAGVEETQYF. In nucleotides, the CDR3 is TGCAGCGTCTCCAGCTCGGGGTTAGCGGGGGTGGAAGAGACCCAGTACTTC.

The chain is built from TRBV5-4 and TRBJ2-5; TRBD1 matches at 7 bases. V shed 4 bases and J 5 bases; nucleotides not matched to a gene: 5. The germline CDR1 and CDR2 sequences are SGHNT and YYREEE (reference sequence). CDR3 length: 13 amino acids. CDR3 bases: TGTGCCAGCAGCGGGACAGTCAGTGAGACCCAGTACTTC. Protein sequence: CASSGTVSETQYF.

This clone was observed once. The rearrangement joins TRBV19 to TRBJ2-7, with D perhaps matching TRBD1 or TRBD2 (5 bases each). This CDR3 spans 13 amino acids. Between the trimmed V and J ends, which lost 5 bases and 3 bases, there was a span of 11 bases. Germline V gene sequence: CDR1 LNHDA, CDR2 SQIVND (reference sequence). The CDR3 region is CASSRGTGYEQYF. DNA of the CDR3: TGTGCCAGTAGTCGAGGGACGGGCTACGAGCAGTACTTC.

This clone was found once. The chain is built from TRBV7-9 and TRBJ1-1; 7 bases are shared with TRBD1. Germline V gives CDR1 SEHNR, CDR2 FQNEAQ (reference sequence). There are 13 residues in the CDR3. The V gene end was trimmed by 10 bases and the J gene end by 2 bases; junction bases not matched to a gene: 7. CDR3 bases: TGTGCCACAACGAACAGGGGAAACACTGAAGCTTTCTTT. Its translation: CATTNRGNTEAFF.

To note about this clone: This specimen includes other DNA sequences encoding the same CDR3. The V gene is TRBV7-9, the J gene TRBJ1-5; D is ambiguous. Germline V gene lookup returns CDR1 SEHNR and CDR2 FQNEAQ (reference sequence). The CDR3 sequence is 12 residues long. V was pared by 1 base and J by 5 bases, with 3 bases between. CDR3 sequence reads: CASSLDHQPQHF. CDR3 nucleotide sequence: TGTGCCAGCAGCTTAGACCATCAGCCCCAGCATTTT.